Here is one T cell receptor (beta chain) with its context. These data come from a study of blood T cell repertoires in COVID-19. The wider study: Researchers got acute and convalescent COVID-19 samples from the United States, Italy and Spain. T cells, B-cell-depleted T cells, or PBMCs supplied cDNA or gDNA.

Source study methods: Quantification of nucleated cells was approximated via reference gene primer amplification. Repertoires were generated with immunoSEQ multiplex PCR, while TCRdb's copy carries only in-frame clones and drops some. V, J and clone size were drawn from that table, and D and trimming were deduced from the DNA. Of about 280,000 clones listed, 75% to 90% are singletons. The germline gives CDR1 SGHRS, CDR2 YFSETQ. Trimming removed 5 bases at V and 7 bases at J, with 16 bases between. The CDR3 loop spans 13 amino acids. The clonotype comes from a woman aged 35 to 49 who had recovered from COVID-19. Specimen: peripheral blood. The chain combines TRBV5-1 with TRBJ2-7; D uncertain. CDR3 protein: CASRPGPLGEQYF. CDR3 bases: TGCGCCAGCAGACCAGGCCCACTTGGGGAGCAGTACTTC.